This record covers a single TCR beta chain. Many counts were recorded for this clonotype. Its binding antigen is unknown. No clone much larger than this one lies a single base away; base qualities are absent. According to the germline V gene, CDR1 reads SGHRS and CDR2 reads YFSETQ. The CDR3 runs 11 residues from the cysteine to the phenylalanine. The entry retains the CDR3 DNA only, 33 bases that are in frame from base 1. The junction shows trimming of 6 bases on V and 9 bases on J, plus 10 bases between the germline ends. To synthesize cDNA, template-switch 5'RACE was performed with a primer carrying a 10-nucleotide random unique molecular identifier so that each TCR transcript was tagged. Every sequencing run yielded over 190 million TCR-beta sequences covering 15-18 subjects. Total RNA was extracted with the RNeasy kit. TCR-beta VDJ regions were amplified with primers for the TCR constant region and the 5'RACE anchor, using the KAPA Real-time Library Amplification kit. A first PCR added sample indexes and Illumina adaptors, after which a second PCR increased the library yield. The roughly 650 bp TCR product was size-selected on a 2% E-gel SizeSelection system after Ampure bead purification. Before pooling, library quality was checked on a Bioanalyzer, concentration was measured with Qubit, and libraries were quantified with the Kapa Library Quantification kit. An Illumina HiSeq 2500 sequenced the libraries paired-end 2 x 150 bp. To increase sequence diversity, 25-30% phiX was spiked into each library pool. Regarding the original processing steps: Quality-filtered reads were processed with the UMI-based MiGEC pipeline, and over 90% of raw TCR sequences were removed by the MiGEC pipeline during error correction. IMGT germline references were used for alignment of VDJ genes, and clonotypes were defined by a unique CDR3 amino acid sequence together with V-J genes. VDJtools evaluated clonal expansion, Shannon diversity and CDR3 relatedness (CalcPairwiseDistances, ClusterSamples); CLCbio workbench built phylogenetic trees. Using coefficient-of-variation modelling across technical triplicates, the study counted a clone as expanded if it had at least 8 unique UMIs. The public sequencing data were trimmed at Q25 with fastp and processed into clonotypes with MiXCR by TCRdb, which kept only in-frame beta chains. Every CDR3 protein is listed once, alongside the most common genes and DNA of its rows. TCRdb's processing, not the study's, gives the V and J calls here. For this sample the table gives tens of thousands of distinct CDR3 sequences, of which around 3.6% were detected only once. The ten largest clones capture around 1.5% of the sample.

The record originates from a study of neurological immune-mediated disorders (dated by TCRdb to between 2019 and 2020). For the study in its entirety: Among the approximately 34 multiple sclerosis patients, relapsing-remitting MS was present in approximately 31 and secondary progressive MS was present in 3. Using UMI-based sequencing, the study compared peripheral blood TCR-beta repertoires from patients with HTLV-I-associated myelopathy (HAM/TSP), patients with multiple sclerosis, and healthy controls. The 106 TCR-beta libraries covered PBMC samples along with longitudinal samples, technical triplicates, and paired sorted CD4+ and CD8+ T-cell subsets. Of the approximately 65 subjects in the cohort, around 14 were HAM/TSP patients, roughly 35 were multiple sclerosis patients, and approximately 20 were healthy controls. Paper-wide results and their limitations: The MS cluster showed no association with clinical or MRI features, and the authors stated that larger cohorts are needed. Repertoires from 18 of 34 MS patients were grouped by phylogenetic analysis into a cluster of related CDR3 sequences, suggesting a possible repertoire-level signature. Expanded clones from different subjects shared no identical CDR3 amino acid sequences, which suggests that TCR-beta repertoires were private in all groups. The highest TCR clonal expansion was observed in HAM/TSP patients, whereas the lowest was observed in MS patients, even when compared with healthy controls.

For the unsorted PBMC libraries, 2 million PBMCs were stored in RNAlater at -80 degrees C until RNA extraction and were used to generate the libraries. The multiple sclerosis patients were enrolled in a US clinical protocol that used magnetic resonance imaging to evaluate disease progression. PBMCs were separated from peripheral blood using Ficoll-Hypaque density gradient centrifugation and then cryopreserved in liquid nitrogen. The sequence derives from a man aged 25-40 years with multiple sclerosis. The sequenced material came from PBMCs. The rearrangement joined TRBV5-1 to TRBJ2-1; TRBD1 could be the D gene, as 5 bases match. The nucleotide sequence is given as TGCGCCAGCACCACAGGTGGTGAGCAGTTCTTC. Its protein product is CASTTGGEQFF.